This T cell receptor (beta chain) is from a study of cytomegalovirus exposure and HLA in healthy donors. Study-level information: HLA-typed donors contributed 65 million to 95 million unique TCRs, which were held in an early data release. Findings and caveats of the study: A few chains tied to CMV proved CMV antigen-specific in vitro. Rare sequences made up most TCRs, while some public TCRs were found in many donors.

Use of 60 Vbeta and 13 Jbeta primers characterized the PCR. Libraries were prepared by immunoSEQ multiplex PCR; TCRdb keeps only in-frame clonotypes and omits some of them. The sample includes about 120,000 clones, 65% to 80% of them seen just once. This CDR3 has 15 amino acids. The ends lost 6 bases at V and 1 base at J; junction bases unmatched: 6. CDR1 and CDR2 from the germline V gene are SNHLY and FYNNEI. In the case of this clone: The antigen remains undetermined.

The source of this sequence is a man aged 25 to 40 in good health and CMV-seropositive. The sample was PBMCs. This sequence joins TRBV2 and TRBJ2-1; 7 nucleotides match TRBD1. The CDR3, as DNA: TGTGCCAGCAGGCCGGGACAGCGATCCTACAATGAGCAGTTCTTC. The encoded protein is CASRPGQRSYNEQFF.